Given below is one T cell receptor beta chain in context. This sample stems from a study of technical replicates of blood from a few donors. The repertoire was sequenced with immunoSEQ multiplex PCR; TCRdb's copy has only in-frame clones and lacks some. The sample lists 55,000 to 75,000 clones, 90% to 95% occurring once. J lost 6 bases, V lost 5 bases, and 3 bases had no gene match. The CDR3 covers 14 residues. Germline assignment: CDR1 LNHDA and CDR2 SQIVND (reference sequence). The receptor comes from a human donor in good health. Some clones in this sample may be carry-over from other donors' samples. The sequenced material came from PBMCs. This chain links TRBV19 with TRBJ2-7; 14 bases are a match to TRBD2. CDR3 region: CASSHGTSGSEQYF. CDR3 bases: TGTGCCAGTAGTCACGGGACTAGCGGGAGCGAGCAGTACTTC.